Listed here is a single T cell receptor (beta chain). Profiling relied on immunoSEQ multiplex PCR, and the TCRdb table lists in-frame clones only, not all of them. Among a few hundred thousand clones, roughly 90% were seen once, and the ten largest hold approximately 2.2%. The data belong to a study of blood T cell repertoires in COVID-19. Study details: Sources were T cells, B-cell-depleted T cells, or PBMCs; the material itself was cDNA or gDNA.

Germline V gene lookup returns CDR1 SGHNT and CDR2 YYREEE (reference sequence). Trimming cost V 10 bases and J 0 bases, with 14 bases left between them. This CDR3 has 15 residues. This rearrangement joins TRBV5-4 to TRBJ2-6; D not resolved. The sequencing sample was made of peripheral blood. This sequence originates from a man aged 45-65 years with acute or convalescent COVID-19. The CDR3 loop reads CALSSFHSGANVLTF. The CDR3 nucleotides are TGTGCCCTAAGCTCCTTTCACTCTGGGGCCAACGTCCTGACTTTC.